This T cell receptor (beta chain) was sequenced for a study of cytotoxic CD8 clonotypes in ibrutinib-treated CLL. From germline, CDR1 is LNHNV and CDR2 YYDKDF (reference sequence). The V end lost 9 bases, the J end lost 0 bases, and 24 bases lay between the germline ends. This CDR3 has 18 residues. Produced via immunoSEQ multiplex PCR; TCRdb's table is partial and in-frame only. The sample records 52,000 or so clones, roughly 83% being singletons. Specimen: PBMCs, collected after 24 months of ibrutinib treatment. The genes are TRBV15 and TRBJ1-5; D might be TRBD1 (5 bases). This TCR was sampled from a human donor with chronic lymphocytic leukemia. This chain's CDR3 is CATTKITGGIYSNQPQHF. As DNA, the CDR3 is TGTGCCACGACGAAGATAACGGGGGGAATATATAGCAATCAGCCCCAGCATTTT.